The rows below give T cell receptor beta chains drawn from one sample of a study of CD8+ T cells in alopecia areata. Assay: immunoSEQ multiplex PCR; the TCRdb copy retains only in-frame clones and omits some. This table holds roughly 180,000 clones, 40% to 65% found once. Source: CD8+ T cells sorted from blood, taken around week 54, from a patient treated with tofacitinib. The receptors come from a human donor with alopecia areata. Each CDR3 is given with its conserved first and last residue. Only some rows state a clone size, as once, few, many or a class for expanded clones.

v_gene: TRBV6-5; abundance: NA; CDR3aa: CATFSPWGLNTEAFF
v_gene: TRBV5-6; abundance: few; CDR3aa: CASSFGTMGETQYF
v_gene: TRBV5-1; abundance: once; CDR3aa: CASSEGTEAFF
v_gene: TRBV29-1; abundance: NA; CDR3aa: CSVVWGDEQFF
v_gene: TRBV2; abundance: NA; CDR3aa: CASVGPLNTEAFF
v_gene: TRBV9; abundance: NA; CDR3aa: CASSPRSGELFF
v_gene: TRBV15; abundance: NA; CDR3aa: CATSRDLRQTFHEQYF
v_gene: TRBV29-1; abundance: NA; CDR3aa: CSVEEYEQYF
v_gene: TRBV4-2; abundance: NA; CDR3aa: CASSQAGRSYEQYF
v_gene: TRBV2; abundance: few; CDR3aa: CASSSPGNTEAFF
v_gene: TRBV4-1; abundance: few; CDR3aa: CASSLPPGALNTEAFF
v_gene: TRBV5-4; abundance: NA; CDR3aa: CASSFESYEQYF
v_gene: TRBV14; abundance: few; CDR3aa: CASSQDLFSLWETQYF
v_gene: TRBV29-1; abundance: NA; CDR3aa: CSVGIPNTGELFF
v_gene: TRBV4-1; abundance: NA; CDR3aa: CASSPHPQSEAFF
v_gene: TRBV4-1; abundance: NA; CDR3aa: CASSQDRTLAGARYQETQYF
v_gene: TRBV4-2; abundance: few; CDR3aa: CASSQVGTANAGELFF